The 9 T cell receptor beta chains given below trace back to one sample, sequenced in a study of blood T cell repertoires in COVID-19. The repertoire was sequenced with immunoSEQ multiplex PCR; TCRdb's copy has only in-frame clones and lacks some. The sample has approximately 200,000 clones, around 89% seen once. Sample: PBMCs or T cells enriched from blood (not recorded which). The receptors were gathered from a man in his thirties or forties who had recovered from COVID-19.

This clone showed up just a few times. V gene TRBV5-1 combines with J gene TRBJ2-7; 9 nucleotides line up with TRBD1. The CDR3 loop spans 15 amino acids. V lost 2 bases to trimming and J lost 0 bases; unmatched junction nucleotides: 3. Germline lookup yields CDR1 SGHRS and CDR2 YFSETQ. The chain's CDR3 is CASSFMTGGSYEQYF. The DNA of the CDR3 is TGCGCCAGCAGCTTTATGACAGGGGGCTCCTACGAGCAGTACTTC. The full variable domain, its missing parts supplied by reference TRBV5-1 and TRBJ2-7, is KAGVTQTPRYLIKTRGQQVTLSCSPISGHRSVSWYQQTPGQGLQFLFEYFSETQRNKGNFPGRFSGRQFSNSRSEMNVSTLELGDSALYLCASSFMTGGSYEQYFGPGTRLTVT.

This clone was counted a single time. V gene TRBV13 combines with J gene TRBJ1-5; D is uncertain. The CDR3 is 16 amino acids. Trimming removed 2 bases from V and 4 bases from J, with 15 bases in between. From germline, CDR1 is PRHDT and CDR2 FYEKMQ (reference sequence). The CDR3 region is CASSLREYWSNQPQHF. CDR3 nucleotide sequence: TGTGCCAGCAGCTTACGTGAGTATTGGTCTAATCAGCCCCAGCATTTT.

The CDR3 coding sequence is TGTGCCAGCAGCTCTGCCGGGACTAGGGTTAGCTCCTACAATGAGCAGTTCTTC. Translation gives CASSSAGTRVSSYNEQFF. This rearrangement joins TRBV7-9 to TRBJ2-1; 8 bases line up with TRBD2. Germline CDR1 SEHNR, CDR2 FQNEAQ (reference sequence). The CDR3 has 18 amino acids. V lost 4 bases to trimming and J lost 0 bases; unmatched junction nucleotides: 11.

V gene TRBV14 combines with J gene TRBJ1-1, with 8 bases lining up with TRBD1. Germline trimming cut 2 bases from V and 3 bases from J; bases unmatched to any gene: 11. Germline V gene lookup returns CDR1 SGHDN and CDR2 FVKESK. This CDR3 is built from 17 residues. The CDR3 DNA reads TGTGCCAGCAGCCAATACCCAAGGACAGGGAAGGACACTGAAGCTTTCTTT. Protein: CASSQYPRTGKDTEAFF.

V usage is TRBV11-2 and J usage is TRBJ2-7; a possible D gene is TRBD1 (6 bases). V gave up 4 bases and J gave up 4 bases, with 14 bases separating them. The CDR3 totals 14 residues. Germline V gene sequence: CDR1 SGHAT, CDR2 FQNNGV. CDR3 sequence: CASSSRARGYEQYF. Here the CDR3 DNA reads TGTGCCAGCAGCTCGCGGGCCAGGGGTTACGAGCAGTACTTC.

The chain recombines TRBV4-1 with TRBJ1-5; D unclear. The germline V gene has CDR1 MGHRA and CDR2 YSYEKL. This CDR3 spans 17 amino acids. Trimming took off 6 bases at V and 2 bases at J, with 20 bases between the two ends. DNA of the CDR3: TGCGCCAGCAGGCCCAGAGCGGCACCCTGGGGCAATCAGCCCCAGCATTTT. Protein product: CASRPRAAPWGNQPQHF.

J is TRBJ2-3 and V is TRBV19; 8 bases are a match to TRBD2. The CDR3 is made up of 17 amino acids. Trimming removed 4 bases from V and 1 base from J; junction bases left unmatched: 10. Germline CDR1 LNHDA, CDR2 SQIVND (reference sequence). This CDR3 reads CASSRGATTSGTDTQYF. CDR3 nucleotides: TGTGCCAGTAGTAGAGGGGCGACGACTAGCGGCACAGATACGCAGTATTTT.

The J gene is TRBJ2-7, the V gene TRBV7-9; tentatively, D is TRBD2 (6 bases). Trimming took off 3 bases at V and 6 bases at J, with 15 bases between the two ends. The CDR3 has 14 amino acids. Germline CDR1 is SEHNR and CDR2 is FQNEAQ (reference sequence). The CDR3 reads CASSFGGDPREQYF. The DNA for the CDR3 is TGTGCCAGCAGCTTCGGGGGAGACCCACGCGAGCAGTACTTC.

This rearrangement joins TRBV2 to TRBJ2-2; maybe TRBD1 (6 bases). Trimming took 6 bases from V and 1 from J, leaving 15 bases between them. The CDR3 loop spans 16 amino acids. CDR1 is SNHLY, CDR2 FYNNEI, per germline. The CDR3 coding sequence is TGTGCCAGCAGCCCTCAGGGGCCCGAGAACACCGGGGAGCTGTTTTTT. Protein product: CASSPQGPENTGELFF.